The T cell receptor (beta chain) described here comes from a study of blood T cells in healthy people across ages. Study-wide results and caveats: Unknown donor CMV status possibly confounded expanded clonotype changes.

Alongside a J-beta primer mix, a sample-barcoded 5' primer served in a second PCR lasting 7 to 11 cycles. From each sample, at least 2.5 million paired-end reads containing CDR3 were obtained. TCRdb used MiXCR to reprocess the 5' RACE reads, holding one entry per CDR3 protein. The data contain around 1,000,000 distinct CDR3 sequences, almost 25% of them seen just once; the ten biggest clones take up less than 0.75%. This clonotype was seen more than once but under ten times. Its antigen remains unknown. The CDR3 is made up of 13 amino acids. V shed 6 bases and J shed 1 base, with 9 bases lying between them. The germline gives CDR1 KGHSH, CDR2 LQKENI. These records were also assigned to another study, of T cells of mothers and their children. That study adds: None of the identified T cell clones proved to be persistent microchimeric clones.

This clonotype was obtained from a girl under 10 years old in good health. The rearrangement links TRBV18 to TRBJ1-1; possible D gene TRBD1, 6 bases. The source material was blood. CDR3 sequence: CASSTGTNTEAFF. CDR3 DNA sequence: TGTGCCAGCTCGACAGGAACGAACACTGAAGCTTTCTTT.